What follows are 2 T cell receptor beta chains derived from one specimen sequenced in a study of blood T cell repertoires in COVID-19. The assay was immunoSEQ multiplex PCR, and TCRdb's table has in-frame clones only and misses some. In the table there are under 250,000 clones, roughly 80% of which are singletons. The source material was peripheral blood. Receptor source: an elderly woman with acute or convalescent COVID-19.

V usage is TRBV29-1 and J usage is TRBJ2-1, with D tentatively TRBD2 (6 bases). The CDR3 is 13 residues long. Germline V gene sequence: CDR1 SQVTM, CDR2 ANQGSEA. V lost 4 bases to trimming and J lost 12 bases, with 19 bases between them. The CDR3 nucleotides read TGCAGCGTTGGCCGGGACTTGCCCGAAGGGCAGTTCTTC. Amino acid sequence: CSVGRDLPEGQFF.

The V call is TRBV2, the J call TRBJ1-5; TRBD1 aligns across 8 bases. J gave up 2 bases and V 8 bases, and 8 bases lay outside the gene matches. There are 15 residues in the CDR3. CDR1 SNHLY and CDR2 FYNNEI come from the germline V gene. CDR3 protein: CASGQGATGNQPQHF. CDR3 bases: TGTGCCAGCGGCCAGGGGGCCACGGGCAATCAGCCCCAGCATTTT.